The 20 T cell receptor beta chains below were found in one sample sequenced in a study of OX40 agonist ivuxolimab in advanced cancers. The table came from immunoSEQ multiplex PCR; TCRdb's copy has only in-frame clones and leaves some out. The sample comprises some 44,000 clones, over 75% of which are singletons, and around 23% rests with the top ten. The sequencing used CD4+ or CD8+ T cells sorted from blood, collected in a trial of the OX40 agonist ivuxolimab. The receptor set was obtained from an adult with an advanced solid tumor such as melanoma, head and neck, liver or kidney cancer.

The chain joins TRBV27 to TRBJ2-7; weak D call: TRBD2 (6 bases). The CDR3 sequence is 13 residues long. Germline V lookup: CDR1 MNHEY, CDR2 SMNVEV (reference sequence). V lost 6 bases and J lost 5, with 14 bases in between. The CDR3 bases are TGTGCCAGCAGCCTAAGGTCGGGAGACGAGCAGTACTTC. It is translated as CASSLRSGDEQYF.

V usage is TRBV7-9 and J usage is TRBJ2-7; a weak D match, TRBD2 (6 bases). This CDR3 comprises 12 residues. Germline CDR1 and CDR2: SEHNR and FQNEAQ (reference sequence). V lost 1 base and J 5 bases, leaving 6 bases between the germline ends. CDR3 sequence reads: CASSLGGDEQYF. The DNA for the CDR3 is TGTGCCAGCAGCTTAGGCGGGGACGAGCAGTACTTC.

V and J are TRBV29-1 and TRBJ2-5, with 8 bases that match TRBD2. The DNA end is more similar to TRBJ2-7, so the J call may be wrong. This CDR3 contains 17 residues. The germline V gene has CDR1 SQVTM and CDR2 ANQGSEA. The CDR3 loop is CSVEGTGGAGTGYEQYF. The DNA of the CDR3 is TGCAGCGTTGAAGGGACCGGGGGGGCCGGGACTGGCTACGAGCAGTACTTC.

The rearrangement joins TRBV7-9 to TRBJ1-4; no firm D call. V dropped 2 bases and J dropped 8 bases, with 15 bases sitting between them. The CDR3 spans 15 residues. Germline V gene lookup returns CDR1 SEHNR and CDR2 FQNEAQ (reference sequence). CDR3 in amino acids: CASSLRVTFGEKLFF. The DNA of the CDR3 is TGTGCCAGCAGCTTAAGGGTGACGTTTGGAGAAAAACTGTTTTTT.

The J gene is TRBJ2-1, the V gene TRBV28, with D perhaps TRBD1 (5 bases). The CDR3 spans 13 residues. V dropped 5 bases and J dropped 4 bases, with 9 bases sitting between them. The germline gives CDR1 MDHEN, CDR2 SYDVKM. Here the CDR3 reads CASSEDTYNEQFF. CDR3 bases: TGTGCCAGCAGTGAGGACACGTACAATGAGCAGTTCTTC.

CDR3 sequence reads: CASSISWGNYGYTF. The CDR3, as DNA: TGTGCCAGTAGTATTTCCTGGGGGAACTATGGCTACACCTTC. This rearrangement joins TRBV19 to TRBJ1-2; possibly TRBD1 for D (5 bases). V was pared by 3 bases and J by 2 bases, with 10 bases between. Germline CDR1 and CDR2: LNHDA and SQIVND (reference sequence). CDR3 length: 14 amino acids.

The CDR3, as DNA: TGTGCCACCAGCAGAGATAAGGGTGCGGAGCAGTACTTC. Its protein product is CATSRDKGAEQYF. The rearrangement joins TRBV15 to TRBJ2-7; the D is unclear. V gave up 0 bases and J gave up 7 bases, with 10 bases separating them. The CDR3 is made up of 13 amino acids. CDR1 and CDR2 from the germline V gene are LNHNV and YYDKDF (reference sequence).

The DNA for the CDR3 is TGTGCCAGCAGTTACTCTGGGGGAGTGAATCAGCCCCAGCATTTT. Protein: CASSYSGGVNQPQHF. This rearrangement joins TRBV6-6 to TRBJ1-5; weak D call: TRBD1 (5 bases). V dropped 0 bases and J dropped 4 bases, with 10 bases sitting between them. This CDR3 comprises 15 residues. From germline, CDR1 is MNHNY and CDR2 SVGAGI (reference sequence).

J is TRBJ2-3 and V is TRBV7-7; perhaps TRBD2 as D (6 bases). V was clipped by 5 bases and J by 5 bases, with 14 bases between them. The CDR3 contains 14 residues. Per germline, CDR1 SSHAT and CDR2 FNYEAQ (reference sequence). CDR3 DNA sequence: TGTGCCAGCAGCCAGGAGGCGGGGATAGATACGCAGTATTTT. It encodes CASSQEAGIDTQYF.

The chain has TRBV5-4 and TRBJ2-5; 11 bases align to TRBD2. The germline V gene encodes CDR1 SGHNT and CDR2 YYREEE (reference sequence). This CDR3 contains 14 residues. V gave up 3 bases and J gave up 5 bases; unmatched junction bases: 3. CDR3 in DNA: TGTGCCAGCAGCTATAGCGGGGGGGCGGAGACCCAGTACTTC. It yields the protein CASSYSGGAETQYF. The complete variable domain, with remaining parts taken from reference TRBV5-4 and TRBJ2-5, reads ETGVTQSPTHLIKTRGQQVTLRCSSQSGHNTVSWYQQALGQGPQFIFQYYREEENGRGNFPPRFSGLQFPNYSSELNVNALELDDSALYLCASSYSGGAETQYFGPGTRLLVL.

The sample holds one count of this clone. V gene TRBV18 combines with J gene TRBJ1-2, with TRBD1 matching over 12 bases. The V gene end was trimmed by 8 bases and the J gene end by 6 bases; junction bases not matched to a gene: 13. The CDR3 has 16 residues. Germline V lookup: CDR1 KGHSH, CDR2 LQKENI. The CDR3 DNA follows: TGTGCCAGCCGAAATAAGGGACAGGGGGCGCCGGATGGCTACACCTTC. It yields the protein CASRNKGQGAPDGYTF.

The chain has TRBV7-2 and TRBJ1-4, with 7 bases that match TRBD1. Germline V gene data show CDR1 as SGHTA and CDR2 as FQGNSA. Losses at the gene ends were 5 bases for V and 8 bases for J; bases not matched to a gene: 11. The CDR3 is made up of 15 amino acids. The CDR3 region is CASSATGAGGEKLFF. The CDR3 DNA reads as TGTGCCAGCAGCGCCACAGGGGCCGGCGGAGAAAAACTGTTTTTT.

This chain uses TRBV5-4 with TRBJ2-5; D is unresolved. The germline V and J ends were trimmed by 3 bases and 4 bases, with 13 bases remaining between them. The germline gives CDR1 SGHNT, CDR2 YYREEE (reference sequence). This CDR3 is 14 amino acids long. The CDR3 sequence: CASSSPRTGETQYF. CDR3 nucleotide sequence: TGTGCCAGCAGCTCGCCGAGAACGGGAGAGACCCAGTACTTC.

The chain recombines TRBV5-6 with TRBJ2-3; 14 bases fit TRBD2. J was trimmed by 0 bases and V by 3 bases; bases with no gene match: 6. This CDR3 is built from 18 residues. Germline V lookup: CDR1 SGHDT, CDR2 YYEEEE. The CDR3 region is CASSSPGTSGGSTDTQYF. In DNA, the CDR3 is TGTGCCAGCAGCTCGCCCGGGACTAGCGGGGGCAGCACAGATACGCAGTATTTT.

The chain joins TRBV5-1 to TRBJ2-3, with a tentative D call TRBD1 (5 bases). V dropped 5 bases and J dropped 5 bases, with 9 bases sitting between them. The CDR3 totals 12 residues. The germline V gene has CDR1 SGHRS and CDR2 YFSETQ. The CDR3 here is CASSQGGDTQYF. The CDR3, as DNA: TGCGCCAGCAGTCAGGGCGGAGATACGCAGTATTTT.

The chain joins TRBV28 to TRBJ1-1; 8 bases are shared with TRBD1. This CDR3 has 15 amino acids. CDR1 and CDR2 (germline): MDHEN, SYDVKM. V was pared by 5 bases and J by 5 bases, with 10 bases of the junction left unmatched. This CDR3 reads CASSPSTGGGTEAFF. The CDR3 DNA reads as TGTGCCAGCAGTCCTTCCACAGGGGGAGGGACTGAAGCTTTCTTT.

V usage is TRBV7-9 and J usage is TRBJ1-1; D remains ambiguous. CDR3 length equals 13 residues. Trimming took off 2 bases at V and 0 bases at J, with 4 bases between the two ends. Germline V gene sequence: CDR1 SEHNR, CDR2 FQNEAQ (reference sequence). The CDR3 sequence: CASSLHLNTEAFF. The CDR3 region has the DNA TGTGCCAGCAGCTTACACCTGAACACTGAAGCTTTCTTT. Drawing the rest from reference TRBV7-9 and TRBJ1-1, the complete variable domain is DTGVSQNPRHKITKRGQNVTFRCDPISEHNRLYWYRQTLGQGPEFLTYFQNEAQLEKSRLLSDRFSAERPKGSFSTLEIQRTEQGDSAMYLCASSLHLNTEAFFGQGTRLTVV.

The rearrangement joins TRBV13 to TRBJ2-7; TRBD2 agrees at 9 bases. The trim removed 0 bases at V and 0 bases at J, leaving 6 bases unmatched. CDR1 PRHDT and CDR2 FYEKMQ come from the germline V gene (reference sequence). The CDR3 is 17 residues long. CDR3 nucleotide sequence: TGTGCCAGCAGCTTAGGAGCGGGAGGACGTAGCTCCTACGAGCAGTACTTC. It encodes CASSLGAGGRSSYEQYF.

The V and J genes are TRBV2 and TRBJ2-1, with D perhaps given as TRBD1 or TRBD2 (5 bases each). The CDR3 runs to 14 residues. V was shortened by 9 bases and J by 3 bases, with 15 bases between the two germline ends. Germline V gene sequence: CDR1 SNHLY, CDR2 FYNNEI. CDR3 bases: TGTGCCAGTCTTCGGGACGGATACTACAATGAGCAGTTCTTC. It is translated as CASLRDGYYNEQFF.

DNA of the CDR3: TGTGCCAGCAGCAAAGAAACAGGGGGTAGGGGGACTAGCGGGAGTTTGGGCACAGATACGCAGTATTTT. Encoded protein: CASSKETGGRGTSGSLGTDTQYF. This chain links TRBV21-1 with TRBJ2-3; TRBD2 is taken as the D call from the table, unchecked against the DNA. TRBV21-1 is tagged as a pseudogene. This CDR3 region has 23 residues.